This TCR beta chain was sequenced for a study of blood T cell repertoires in COVID-19. Turning to the study itself: COVID-19 samples collected from the United States, Italy and Spain covered acute and convalescent phases. PBMCs, B-cell-depleted T cells, or T cells were the source of the cDNA or gDNA that made up the material.

Measured with immunoSEQ multiplex PCR; TCRdb has only the in-frame clones, and not every one. The sample records 100,000 to 150,000 clones, roughly 90% being singletons. Everyone who took part was 18 to 89 years old, and they came from about two dozen US areas. Participants' reported clinical history set cohort assignment. CDR3 length equals 12 residues. From germline, CDR1 is SEHNR and CDR2 FQNEAQ (reference sequence). V was clipped by 5 bases and J by 8 bases; unmatched bases: 3. The sample taken for sequencing was PBMCs or T cells enriched from blood (not recorded which). The chain is built from TRBV7-9 and TRBJ2-3; 8 positions agree with TRBD2. This TCR was recovered from a woman aged 45-65 years who had recovered from COVID-19. The chain's CDR3 is CASSPAGGTQYF. Written as DNA, the CDR3 is TGTGCCAGCAGCCCGGCGGGGGGTACGCAGTATTTT.